One sample yielded the 23 T cell receptor beta chains listed below, sequenced in a study of T cell clonotyping in hematopoietic cell transplantation. Data came from immunoSEQ multiplex PCR; TCRdb stores just in-frame clones and leaves some out. The profile shows 25,000 to 30,000 clones, roughly 84% of them singletons. Time point defined: recipient sample about 28 days before transplant, after cytoreduction. Sequenced here: peripheral blood mononuclear cells, sampled before stem cell transplant. The source of these receptors is a middle-aged man with acute myeloid leukemia. Some clones in this sample may be carry-over from other donors' samples.

V and J are TRBV7-6 and TRBJ2-1; D not certain. V lost 2 bases to trimming and J lost 4 bases, with 6 bases between them. Germline V CDR1 and CDR2: SGHVS, FNYEAQ. The CDR3 is made up of 13 amino acids. In DNA, the CDR3 is TGTGCCAGCAGCTTATCAGCATACAATGAGCAGTTCTTC. Amino acids: CASSLSAYNEQFF.

The genes are TRBV6-1 and TRBJ1-1, with D possibly TRBD1 on 6 matching bases. V dropped 0 bases and J dropped 4 bases, with 12 bases sitting between them. CDR3 length: 15 amino acids. The germline CDR1 and CDR2 sequences are MNHNS and SASEGT. The CDR3 sequence: CASSEAGLGATEAFF. The CDR3 DNA follows: TGTGCCAGCAGTGAAGCGGGCCTGGGGGCCACTGAAGCTTTCTTT.

The chain links TRBV18 to TRBJ1-2; D is possibly TRBD1 (6 bases). CDR1 is KGHSH and CDR2 is LQKENI in the germline V gene. There are 15 residues in the CDR3. The V end lost 0 bases, the J end lost 4 bases, and 12 bases lay between the germline ends. The CDR3 reads CASSPPAIGGYGYTF. CDR3 in DNA: TGTGCCAGCTCACCACCTGCCATAGGGGGCTATGGCTACACCTTC. The entire variable domain, with the rest obtained from reference TRBV18 and TRBJ1-2, is as follows: NAGVMQNPRHLVRRRGQEARLRCSPMKGHSHVYWYRQLPEEGLKFMVYLQKENIIDESGMPKERFSAEFPKEGPSILRIQQVVRGDSAAYFCASSPPAIGGYGYTFGSGTRLTVV.

By sample fraction, this clone is medium-sized. This CDR3 is also generated by other DNA sequences in the sample. This chain connects TRBV9 to TRBJ2-2, with no clear D. Trimming removed 2 bases at V and 5 bases at J, with 4 bases between. CDR3 length: 12 amino acids. CDR1 is SGDLS, CDR2 YYNGEE, per germline. DNA of the CDR3: TGTGCCAGCAGCGTCAGAACCGGGGAGCTGTTTTTT. It specifies CASSVRTGELFF.

The rearrangement uses TRBV30 and TRBJ2-7; possibly TRBD2 for D (6 bases). CDR1 is GTSNPN and CDR2 is SVGIG in the germline V gene (reference sequence). The CDR3 has 14 amino acids. The germline V and J ends were trimmed by 0 bases and 0 bases, with 9 bases remaining between them. The CDR3 loop is CAWSVPGVSYEQYF. In nucleotides, the CDR3 is TGTGCCTGGAGTGTACCGGGGGTCTCCTACGAGCAGTACTTC.

The chain employs TRBV10-3 and TRBJ2-7; 7 nucleotides agree with TRBD1. The CDR3 is 14 residues long. Germline-derived CDR1 and CDR2 are ENHRY and SYGVKD. The V and J ends lost 0 bases and 5 bases, in that order; junction bases with no gene match: 4. The CDR3 nucleotides read TGTGCCATCAGTGAGTCGAGACAGGGAAACGAGCAGTACTTC. It codes for CAISESRQGNEQYF.

The chain employs TRBV7-3 and TRBJ1-2, with TRBD1 as a possible D gene (5 bases). Trimming took off 1 base at V and 1 base at J, with 10 bases between the two ends. The CDR3 has 15 amino acids. CDR1 SGHTA and CDR2 FQGTGA come from the germline V gene. This CDR3 reads CASSLNAGSNYGYTF. The CDR3 bases are TGTGCCAGCAGCTTAAACGCAGGGAGTAACTATGGCTACACCTTC.

This clone was counted only a few times. The CDR3 reads CASSLNSNNEQYF. The CDR3 DNA reads as TGCGCCAGCAGCTTGAACAGTAACAACGAGCAGTACTTC. J is TRBJ2-7 and V is TRBV5-1; D remains ambiguous. The germline CDR1 and CDR2 sequences are SGHRS and YFSETQ. V was cut by 1 base and J by 5 bases, with 10 bases left in between. The CDR3 covers 13 residues.

The chain carries TRBV20-1 and TRBJ2-5; D is possibly TRBD1 (6 bases). From germline, CDR1 is DFQATT and CDR2 SNEGSKA (reference sequence). V was cut by 8 bases and J by 5 bases, with 12 bases left in between. CDR3 size: 11 residues. In nucleotides, the CDR3 is TGCAGTTCTTACCAGGGGGAGACCCAGTACTTC. Translating it yields CSSYQGETQYF.

The chain has TRBV19 and TRBJ1-1; D not resolved. The CDR3 runs 13 residues. Per the germline V gene, CDR1 is LNHDA and CDR2 is SQIVND (reference sequence). Trimming removed 5 bases from V and 4 bases from J, with 11 bases in between. CDR3 in amino acids: CASSGSAGTEAFF. The CDR3 DNA follows: TGTGCCAGTAGTGGCTCGGCCGGCACTGAAGCTTTCTTT.

V usage is TRBV5-1 and J usage is TRBJ1-2, with TRBD1 as a possible D gene (6 bases). This CDR3 has 15 amino acids. Germline loops: CDR1 SGHRS, CDR2 YFSETQ. V was pared by 6 bases and J by 2 bases, with 17 bases between. The DNA of the CDR3 is TGCGCCAGCACCGACCCGAGGGGGAAAAACTATGGCTACACCTTC. This sequence encodes CASTDPRGKNYGYTF.

The chain carries TRBV21-1 and TRBJ1-5; the D call in the table, TRBD1, was not verified against the DNA. TRBV21-1 is a pseudogene segment. The CDR3 consists of 15 residues. In nucleotides, the CDR3 is TGTGCCAGCAGCAACGAACAGACTAGCAATCAGCCCCAGCATTTT. Protein: CASSNEQTSNQPQHF.

The CDR3: CASQPLMNTGELFF. CDR3 DNA: TGTGCCAGCCAACCCCTCATGAACACCGGGGAGCTGTTTTTT. The rearrangement links TRBV11-3 to TRBJ2-2; D is unresolved. Germline CDR1 SGHNT, CDR2 YENEEA. V lost 8 bases and J 1 base, leaving 11 bases between the germline ends. This CDR3 has 14 amino acids.

The genes are TRBV9 and TRBJ1-2; perhaps TRBD1 as D (5 bases). Germline values: CDR1 SGDLS, CDR2 YYNGEE. Trimming pared 4 bases from V and 2 bases from J, leaving 18 bases between. The CDR3 runs 16 residues. The CDR3 DNA reads as TGTGCCAGCAGCCCGCACCTAACCGGGGGGAACTATGGCTACACCTTC. This translates into CASSPHLTGGNYGYTF.

Notes on this clone: At the DNA level, this CDR3 is encoded by other sequences in the same sample as well. The rearrangement joins TRBV27 to TRBJ1-1, with D possibly TRBD1 on 6 matching bases. V gave up 6 bases and J gave up 5 bases, with 16 bases separating them. CDR1 MNHEY and CDR2 SMNVEV come from the germline V gene (reference sequence). This CDR3 is built from 14 residues. CDR3 nucleotide sequence: TGTGCCAGCAGCTTAGAAGGGGGGCTGACTGAAGCTTTCTTT. It translates to CASSLEGGLTEAFF.

The chain employs TRBV27 and TRBJ1-1, with D perhaps TRBD1 (5 bases). Per the germline V gene, CDR1 is MNHEY and CDR2 is SMNVEV (reference sequence). The V gene lost 0 bases and the J gene lost 1 base, with 9 bases spanning the gap. This CDR3 comprises 15 residues. Here the CDR3 reads CASSLSRGPNTEAFF. The CDR3, as DNA: TGTGCCAGCAGTTTATCGAGGGGACCGAACACTGAAGCTTTCTTT.

V usage is TRBV28 and J usage is TRBJ2-1; D possibly corresponds to TRBD1 (6 bases). The CDR3 totals 15 residues. Trimming took off 3 bases at V and 3 bases at J, with 12 bases between the two ends. The germline V gene encodes CDR1 MDHEN and CDR2 SYDVKM. DNA for the CDR3: TGTGCCAGCAGTTTCATCGGGACACTCTACAATGAGCAGTTCTTC. It encodes CASSFIGTLYNEQFF.

The rearrangement joins TRBV7-9 to TRBJ1-1; the D gene is possibly TRBD1 (5 bases). Trimming cost V 1 base and J 1 base, with 10 bases left between them. CDR1 is SEHNR and CDR2 is FQNEAQ in the germline V gene (reference sequence). The CDR3 length is 15 residues. The CDR3 sequence: CASSLGNGGNTEAFF. CDR3 DNA sequence: TGTGCCAGCAGCTTAGGGAATGGGGGGAACACTGAAGCTTTCTTT.

V is TRBV6-6 and J is TRBJ1-2, with 8 nucleotides matching TRBD1. In germline, CDR1 is MNHNY, CDR2 SVGAGI (reference sequence). V gave up 8 bases and J gave up 4 bases; unmatched junction bases: 6. The CDR3 is 13 residues long. The CDR3 DNA sequence: TGTGCCAGCCACCAGGGGGCAGTCTATGGCTACACCTTC. Translated, it gives CASHQGAVYGYTF.

The V and J genes are TRBV29-1 and TRBJ2-5; possible D gene TRBD2, 5 bases. V shed 8 bases and J shed 10 bases, with 32 bases lying between them. This CDR3 has 16 residues. Germline CDR1 is SQVTM and CDR2 is ANQGSEA. In DNA, the CDR3 is TGCAGCTCGAAACGGACTGCAGCGTTGTCCGGCGCTGGCCAGTACTTC. This encodes CSSKRTAALSGAGQYF.

The V gene is TRBV2, the J gene TRBJ2-7; TRBD2 matches 10 bases. V shed 4 bases and J 2 bases; nucleotides not matched to a gene: 5. CDR1 SNHLY and CDR2 FYNNEI come from the germline V gene. CDR3 length: 15 amino acids. The CDR3 coding sequence is TGTGCCAGCAGTGCCGGGACTAGCGAAACCTACGAGCAGTACTTC. This gives the protein CASSAGTSETYEQYF.

The chain links TRBV5-1 to TRBJ1-2, with D perhaps matching TRBD1 (5 bases). The V gene lost 0 bases and the J gene lost 11 bases, with 14 bases spanning the gap. This CDR3 spans 13 amino acids. Germline V gene lookup returns CDR1 SGHRS and CDR2 YFSETQ. The DNA for the CDR3 is TGCGCCAGCAGCTTGGAGGGCAGGGAATCTTACACCTTC. Translated: CASSLEGRESYTF.

This clone was seen a handful of times. This sequence joins TRBV25-1 and TRBJ1-1; TRBD1 is a possible D gene (5 bases). CDR1 is MGHDK and CDR2 is SYGVNS in the germline V gene. The CDR3 covers 14 residues. V was clipped by 2 bases and J by 1 base, with 8 bases between them. The CDR3 DNA sequence: TGTGCCAGCAGTGAAGGGACGGCGAACACTGAAGCTTTCTTT. Translation: CASSEGTANTEAFF.